The TCR beta chain under discussion was sequenced for a study of cytomegalovirus exposure and HLA in healthy donors. Points from the study as a whole: Accurate predictions that matched the HLA-A and HLA-B alleles of most subjects were reportedly made from TCR beta sequences. When the data were analyzed later, several of the most significant clusters appeared to be linked to common viral pathogens. Sequence variants that were highly shared formed a cluster that was likely a sequencing artifact.

Amplification used 60 Vbeta primers and 13 Jbeta primers. Profiled with immunoSEQ multiplex PCR; TCRdb holds only in-frame clones, not every one. The data show some 93,000 clones, roughly 9.4% seen once. There are a few counts of this clone. Its target is unknown. Trimming removed 4 bases from V and 4 bases from J; junction bases left unmatched: 2. The CDR3 is 15 amino acids. Looked up from germline, CDR1 is LGHNA and CDR2 is YSLEER. The receptor's source is a man between 50 and 59 years old in good health and CMV-seropositive. The rearrangement links TRBV4-3 to TRBJ2-5; 14 nucleotides align to TRBD2. Source material: PBMCs. The CDR3: CASSLGLAGGETQYF. CDR3 nucleotides: TGCGCCAGCAGCCTAGGACTAGCGGGAGGAGAGACCCAGTACTTC.